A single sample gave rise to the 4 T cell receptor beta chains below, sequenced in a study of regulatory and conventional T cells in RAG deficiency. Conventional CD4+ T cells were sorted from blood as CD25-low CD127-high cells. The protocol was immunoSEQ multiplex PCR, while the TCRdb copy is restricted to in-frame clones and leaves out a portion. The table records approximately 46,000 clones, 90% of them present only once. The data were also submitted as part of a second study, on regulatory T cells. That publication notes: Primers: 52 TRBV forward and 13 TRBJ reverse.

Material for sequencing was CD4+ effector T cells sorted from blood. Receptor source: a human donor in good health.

DNA of the CDR3: TGTGCCAGTAGTATAGGCGGATCTCGAGCTTTCTTT. It translates to CASSIGGSRAFF. V is TRBV19 and J is TRBJ1-1; D is ambiguous. Germline loops: CDR1 LNHDA, CDR2 SQIVND (reference sequence). Trimming took off 1 base at V and 10 bases at J, with 10 bases between the two ends. The length of the CDR3 is 12 residues.

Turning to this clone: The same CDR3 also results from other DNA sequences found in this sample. The CDR3 DNA follows: TGCAGCGCCGGGACTAGCGGTAACACCGGGGAGCTGTTTTTT. Its protein is CSAGTSGNTGELFF. The chain recombines TRBV29-1 with TRBJ2-2; 11 nucleotides line up with TRBD2. Trimming at V came to 7 bases and at J to 2 bases, leaving 3 bases not matched to a gene. The CDR3 has 14 residues. Germline CDR1 reads SQVTM; CDR2 reads ANQGSEA.

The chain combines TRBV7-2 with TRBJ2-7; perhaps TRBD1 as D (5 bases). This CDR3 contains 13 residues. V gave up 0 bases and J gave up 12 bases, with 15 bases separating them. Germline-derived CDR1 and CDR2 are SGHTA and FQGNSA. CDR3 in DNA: TGTGCCAGCAGCTTAGCGCAGGCAGGGCAAAGGTACTTC. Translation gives CASSLAQAGQRYF.

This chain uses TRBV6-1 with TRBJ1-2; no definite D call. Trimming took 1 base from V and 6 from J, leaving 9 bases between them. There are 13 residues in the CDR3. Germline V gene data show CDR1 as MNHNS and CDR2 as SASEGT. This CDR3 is CASSEGGRNGYTF. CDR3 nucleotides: TGTGCCAGCAGTGAAGGTGGTAGGAATGGCTACACCTTC.